This T cell receptor (beta chain) was recovered during a study of cytomegalovirus exposure and HLA in healthy donors. This CDR3 comprises 17 residues. Germline trimming cut 3 bases from V and 4 bases from J; bases unmatched to any gene: 12. Germline loops: CDR1 MGHRA, CDR2 YSYEKL. Here immunoSEQ multiplex PCR was the method, and the copy in TCRdb shows in-frame clones only, minus some. The table lists hundreds of thousands of clones, 75% to 90% of them singletons. This TCR was sampled from a woman under 30 in good health and CMV-seronegative. Sequencing was performed on PBMCs. J is TRBJ2-7 and V is TRBV4-1; TRBD1 matches at 10 bases. The CDR3 region has the DNA TGCGCCAGCAGCCAGAGGGGGGACAGGGGATTTAGGTACGAGCAGTACTTC. Translation gives CASSQRGDRGFRYEQYF.